This T cell receptor beta chain was found in a study of CD8 T cells in Susac syndrome. Reverse transcription of about 0.5 to 1 ug RNA was carried out with random hexamers. By means of immunoSEQ multiplex PCR, TCR beta CDR3 spanning 54 Vbeta and 13 Jbeta underwent amplification. TCRdb used MiXCR to reprocess the immunoSEQ multiplex PCR reads, holding one entry per CDR3 protein. The sample carries 130,000 to 150,000 distinct CDR3 sequences, approximately 95% recorded once. The study sequenced TCR beta in blood CD8+ and CD4+ T cells. CDR3 length equals 11 residues. Looked up from germline, CDR1 is GTSNPN and CDR2 is SVGIG (reference sequence). V lost 1 base and J lost 4, with 4 bases in between.

The sequence derives from a human donor in good health. The chain has TRBV30 and TRBJ1-2, with D unresolved. Sequencing was performed on CD4+ T cells from PBMCs. The CDR3 spells CAWSAVYGYTF. The CDR3 DNA reads TGTGCCTGGAGTGCGGTCTATGGCTACACCTTC.